One T cell receptor beta chain is described in this entry. TCRdb's table, derived via immunoSEQ multiplex PCR, lists solely in-frame clones and lacks some. The sample lists about 130,000 clones, roughly 95% occurring once. This sample was included in a study of cytomegalovirus exposure and HLA in healthy donors. Germline CDR1 reads MNHEY; CDR2 reads SMNVEV (reference sequence). V was pared by 1 base and J by 6 bases, with 3 bases between. The CDR3 spans 11 residues. Separate from the approximately 720-subject first cohort, the approximately 120-subject validation cohort was the one that the donors belonged to.

The chain employs TRBV27 and TRBJ1-1; D not certain. The sample comprised PBMCs. This TCR was sampled from a man aged 18-30 years in good health and CMV-seronegative. The CDR3 sequence: CASSLYSEAFF. CDR3 coding DNA: TGTGCCAGCAGTTTATACTCTGAAGCTTTCTTT.